The 23 T cell receptor beta chains reported below all come from one sample, sequenced in a study of cytomegalovirus exposure and HLA in healthy donors. Both 60 Vbeta primers and 13 Jbeta primers went into the PCR. The repertoire was sequenced with immunoSEQ multiplex PCR; TCRdb's copy has only in-frame clones and lacks some. The sample holds over 110,000 clones, 78% seen once. The sample comprised PBMCs. The receptors here all came from a woman aged 40 to 49 in good health and CMV-seropositive.

The V and J genes are TRBV7-6 and TRBJ2-5, with TRBD2 matching over 11 bases. Germline CDR1 is SGHVS and CDR2 is FNYEAQ. The CDR3 extends over 16 amino acids. V shed 2 bases and J 6 bases; nucleotides not matched to a gene: 8. CDR3 nucleotide sequence: TGTGCCAGCAGCTTACCCGGGACTAGCGGAGAAAAGACCCAGTACTTC. Translating gives CASSLPGTSGEKTQYF.

The chain carries TRBV18 and TRBJ2-7, with 9 bases that match TRBD2. Germline CDR1 is KGHSH and CDR2 is LQKENI. The CDR3 consists of 12 residues. V gave up 6 bases and J gave up 3 bases; unmatched junction bases: 0. In DNA form, the CDR3 reads TGTGCCAGCTCGCGGGAGGGCTACGAGCAGTACTTC. Residues: CASSREGYEQYF.

This clone has a handful of counts. The chain employs TRBV28 and TRBJ1-5, with 7 bases matching TRBD1. Germline V CDR1 and CDR2: MDHEN, SYDVKM. With V trimmed by 7 bases and J by 6 bases, 6 bases remained unmatched. The CDR3 has 13 amino acids. The CDR3: CASNTGATQPQHF. CDR3 nucleotides: TGTGCCAGCAATACAGGGGCGACTCAGCCCCAGCATTTT.

The chain couples TRBV6-6 to TRBJ2-1; tentative D call: TRBD1 (5 bases). This CDR3 is 14 amino acids long. V was shortened by 2 bases and J by 5 bases, with 10 bases between the two germline ends. Germline CDR1 and CDR2: MNHNY and SVGAGI (reference sequence). The CDR3: CASSYNGAHNEQFF. CDR3 DNA: TGTGCCAGCAGTTACAATGGGGCCCACAATGAGCAGTTCTTC.

The V and J genes are TRBV5-1 and TRBJ2-1, with 8 bases aligning to TRBD2. The J segment lost 6 bases and the V segment lost 2 bases, leaving 1 base of the junction unmatched. Per the germline V gene, CDR1 is SGHRS and CDR2 is YFSETQ. This CDR3 comprises 13 residues. The CDR3 reads CASSLTSGNEQFF. CDR3 nucleotides: TGCGCCAGCAGCTTAACTAGCGGCAATGAGCAGTTCTTC.

V and J are TRBV30 and TRBJ2-5; 8 nucleotides align to TRBD1. The J call may be faulty, since TRBJ2-7 better matches the DNA end. Per the germline V gene, CDR1 is GTSNPN and CDR2 is SVGIG (reference sequence). The CDR3 sequence is 13 residues long. CDR3 nucleotides: TGTGCCTGGAACCGGGACAGGTCCTACGAGCAGTACTTC. It yields the protein CAWNRDRSYEQYF.

The chain is built from TRBV19 and TRBJ1-5; no firm D call. Trimming removed 6 bases from V and 6 bases from J, with 21 bases in between. The CDR3 contains 16 residues. Germline CDR1 LNHDA, CDR2 SQIVND (reference sequence). The CDR3 loop reads CASRTTWRGSSQPQHF. The CDR3 bases are TGTGCCAGTAGGACCACGTGGCGGGGATCCAGTCAGCCCCAGCATTTT.

J is TRBJ2-1 and V is TRBV5-8, with D possibly matching TRBD2 (5 bases). CDR3 length equals 14 residues. CDR1 and CDR2 (germline): SGHTS, YDEGEE. V was clipped by 6 bases and J by 9 bases, with 19 bases between them. In DNA form, the CDR3 reads TGTGCCAGCACCTCTTCGAGGGAGATGGGTGAGCAGTTCTTC. It specifies CASTSSREMGEQFF.

V is TRBV5-1 and J is TRBJ2-7; 8 nucleotides match TRBD2. The CDR3 length is 15 residues. The J segment lost 5 bases and the V segment lost 4 bases, leaving 11 bases of the junction unmatched. In germline, CDR1 is SGHRS, CDR2 YFSETQ. The CDR3 here is CASSPGHSGTHEQYF. As DNA, the CDR3 is TGCGCCAGCAGCCCCGGACATAGCGGGACCCACGAGCAGTACTTC.

V gene TRBV2 combines with J gene TRBJ2-5, with D maybe TRBD1 (6 bases). Gene TRBJ2-7 matches the end of the DNA better, so the J call may be wrong. Germline CDR1 and CDR2: SNHLY and FYNNEI. CDR3 length equals 13 residues. CDR3 DNA: TGTGCCAGCAGCGTGGACAGCTCCTACGAGCAGTACTTC. It yields the protein CASSVDSSYEQYF.

This clone was seen a few times. The rearrangement links TRBV11-2 to TRBJ2-7, with a tentative D call TRBD1 (5 bases). The CDR3 spans 12 residues. Trimming shortened V by 5 bases and J by 9 bases, and 14 bases separated the two germline ends. CDR1 is SGHAT, CDR2 FQNNGV, per germline. The CDR3 DNA sequence: TGTGCCAGCAGCCAGGGCCCTCGTGGGCAGTACTTC. Translated: CASSQGPRGQYF.

The genes are TRBV27 and TRBJ2-1; 15 bases match TRBD2. Trimming at V came to 6 bases and at J to 0 bases, leaving 9 bases not matched to a gene. Germline values: CDR1 MNHEY, CDR2 SMNVEV (reference sequence). The CDR3 has 19 residues. CDR3 residues: CASSHKRTSGRASYNEQFF. CDR3 DNA sequence: TGTGCCAGCAGCCACAAAAGGACTAGCGGGAGGGCCTCCTACAATGAGCAGTTCTTC.

This clone was detected once. The chain carries TRBV5-8 and TRBJ1-5, with 9 nucleotides matching TRBD1. V shed 4 bases, J shed 3 bases, and the junction held 2 bases outside the gene matches. In germline, CDR1 is SGHTS, CDR2 YDEGEE. CDR3 length: 14 residues. Written as DNA, the CDR3 is TGTGCCAGCAGCGGGGACAGGGACAATCAGCCCCAGCATTTT. It yields the protein CASSGDRDNQPQHF.

Only a few counts were recorded for this clone. The chain is built from TRBV4-1 and TRBJ2-7; 11 bases map to TRBD1. The CDR3 is 17 amino acids. Per germline, CDR1 MGHRA and CDR2 YSYEKL. The junction had 9 bases not matched to a gene; V was cut back by 2 bases and J by 3 bases. CDR3 in amino acids: CASSQTSAGTGGYEQYF. The DNA of the CDR3 is TGCGCCAGCAGCCAAACGTCCGCCGGGACAGGGGGCTACGAGCAGTACTTC.

The rearrangement joins TRBV7-9 to TRBJ2-1, with 12 bases fitting TRBD2. Germline V gene sequence: CDR1 SEHNR, CDR2 FQNEAQ (reference sequence). V lost 2 bases to trimming and J lost 1 base; unmatched junction nucleotides: 9. This CDR3 is 19 amino acids long. This CDR3 is CASSLTTSGRGGSYNEQFF. The CDR3, as DNA: TGTGCCAGCAGCTTAACGACTAGCGGGAGAGGAGGGTCCTACAATGAGCAGTTCTTC.

This clone was seen more than once but under ten times. The chain is built from TRBV9 and TRBJ2-1, with TRBD2 matching over 9 bases. Germline CDR1 SGDLS, CDR2 YYNGEE. The ends lost 1 base at V and 8 bases at J; junction bases unmatched: 7. This CDR3 is built from 15 residues. CDR3 DNA sequence: TGTGCCAGCAGCGTAACCATAGCGGGAGAGGATGAGCAGTTCTTC. Encoded protein: CASSVTIAGEDEQFF.

The chain couples TRBV11-1 to TRBJ2-5; TRBD1 matches 7 bases. J was trimmed by 4 bases and V by 2 bases; bases with no gene match: 7. This CDR3 is built from 15 residues. Germline V CDR1 and CDR2: SGHAT, FQDESV (reference sequence). The CDR3 is CASSLSRGYGETQYF. The CDR3 nucleotides are TGTGCCAGCAGCTTAAGCAGGGGGTATGGAGAGACCCAGTACTTC.

The sample holds a few counts of this clone. The chain recombines TRBV19 with TRBJ2-5; TRBD2 matches 8 bases. The CDR3 covers 15 residues. Germline CDR1 and CDR2: LNHDA and SQIVND (reference sequence). Losses at the gene ends were 6 bases for V and 2 bases for J; bases not matched to a gene: 8. This CDR3 is CASSGGGTLQETQYF. CDR3 DNA: TGTGCCAGTAGCGGGGGGGGTACTTTGCAAGAGACCCAGTACTTC. Full variable domain (missing parts from reference TRBV19 and TRBJ2-5): DGGITQSPKYLFRKEGQNVTLSCEQNLNHDAMYWYRQDPGQGLRLIYYSQIVNDFQKGDIAEGYSVSREKKESFPLTVTSAQKNPTAFYLCASSGGGTLQETQYFGPGTRLLVL.

Only one count was recorded for this clone. V usage is TRBV7-2 and J usage is TRBJ2-1; D not resolved. Germline V lookup: CDR1 SGHTA, CDR2 FQGNSA. Deletions cut 5 bases from V and 0 bases from J, with 8 bases between. CDR3 length: 14 amino acids. CDR3 sequence reads: CASSPQRSYNEQFF. The CDR3 DNA sequence: TGTGCCAGCAGCCCCCAGCGCTCCTACAATGAGCAGTTCTTC. The complete variable domain, with remaining parts taken from reference TRBV7-2 and TRBJ2-1, reads GAGVSQSPSNKVTEKGKDVELRCDPISGHTALYWYRQSLGQGLEFLIYFQGNSAPDKSGLPSDRFSAERTGGSVSTLTIQRTQQEDSAVYLCASSPQRSYNEQFFGPGTRLTVL.

The chain links TRBV5-1 to TRBJ2-1; TRBD1 might be the D (5 bases). This CDR3 is built from 14 residues. Germline V gene lookup returns CDR1 SGHRS and CDR2 YFSETQ. V lost 1 base to trimming and J lost 3 bases, with 8 bases between them. CDR3 loop: CASSLLGDYNEQFF. The CDR3 DNA sequence: TGCGCCAGCAGCTTGTTAGGGGACTACAATGAGCAGTTCTTC.

The CDR3 sequence is CASSVVAGMVNEQFF. The CDR3 DNA follows: TGCGCCAGCAGCGTCGTAGCGGGAATGGTCAATGAGCAGTTCTTC. This chain joins TRBV5-1 and TRBJ2-1; 8 positions agree with TRBD2. The CDR3 is 15 amino acids. Germline V gene lookup returns CDR1 SGHRS and CDR2 YFSETQ. The J segment lost 6 bases and the V segment lost 4 bases, leaving 9 bases of the junction unmatched.

The V and J genes are TRBV7-3 and TRBJ2-1; 10 bases fit TRBD2. The J segment lost 3 bases and the V segment lost 5 bases, leaving 4 bases of the junction unmatched. The CDR3 contains 15 residues. The germline V gene has CDR1 SGHTA and CDR2 FQGTGA. CDR3 sequence: CASSPSGSSYNEQFF. The CDR3 coding sequence is TGTGCCAGCAGCCCTAGCGGGAGTAGCTACAATGAGCAGTTCTTC. Full variable domain (rest looked up from reference TRBV7-3 and TRBJ2-1): GAGVSQTPSNKVTEKGKYVELRCDPISGHTALYWYRQSLGQGPEFLIYFQGTGAADDSGLPNDRFFAVRPEGSVSTLKIQRTERGDSAVYLCASSPSGSSYNEQFFGPGTRLTVL.

This clone was counted once. The chain links TRBV5-1 to TRBJ2-7; a weak D match, TRBD2 (6 bases). This CDR3 is 16 amino acids long. V was shortened by 0 bases and J by 4 bases, with 17 bases between the two germline ends. From germline, CDR1 is SGHRS and CDR2 YFSETQ. The CDR3 is CASSLGGAGGLYEQYF. The CDR3 nucleotides are TGCGCCAGCAGCTTGGGAGGAGCGGGTGGACTTTACGAGCAGTACTTC.